This T cell receptor beta chain originates from a study of cytomegalovirus exposure and HLA in healthy donors. Whole-study findings and limits: Most TCR beta V segments were productive about 87% or about 30% of the time in an earlier analysis. Later analysis found that TCR beta chains associated with HLA were more clonally expanded than other, equally common chains. One variant, a missense change in DCLRE1C, was linked in a later analysis to TCR beta V- and J-gene trimming. Likely technical artifact: a cluster of highly shared sequence variants.

PCR involved 60 Vbeta and 13 Jbeta primers. The table came from immunoSEQ multiplex PCR; TCRdb's copy has only in-frame clones and leaves some out. The table has 150,000 to 200,000 clones, roughly 85% seen once. As regards this clone: The antigen is unknown.

This CDR3 is built from 13 residues. The germline gives CDR1 SGHTA, CDR2 FQGTGA. The ends were cut back, 1 base at V and 4 bases at J, with 6 bases in the middle. The specimen was PBMCs. J is TRBJ2-3 and V is TRBV7-3; possible D gene TRBD2, 5 bases. The TCR originated in a man aged 30-40 years in good health and CMV-seronegative. The CDR3, as DNA: TGTGCCAGCAGCTTAAAGGACTCAGATACGCAGTATTTT. Protein sequence: CASSLKDSDTQYF.